This T cell receptor beta chain emerged from a study of T-cell memory formation after mild COVID-19. Study overall: Largely, the TCR clusters proved donor specific.

TCRdb recomputed calls from the 5' RACE reads with MiXCR, one row per CDR3 protein. Among under 250,000 distinct CDR3 sequences listed, 7.5% to 10% were seen once. This clonotype was observed many times. The junction shows a germline mismatch at one end, possibly a read error. Germline-derived CDR1 and CDR2 are SEHNR and FQNEAQ (reference sequence). The CDR3 has 11 residues. The receptor comes from a man aged 18 to 30 who had mild COVID-19 (a few samples of this study predate the infection). Cell type and time point are not known. The chain combines TRBV7-9 with TRBJ1-2, with no clear D. The sequencing input was PBMCs or a T cell subset sorted from them (not recorded which). CDR3 DNA: TGTGCCAGCAGCTTAGAGACTCAGTTCCACTTC. Translating it yields CASSLETQFHF.